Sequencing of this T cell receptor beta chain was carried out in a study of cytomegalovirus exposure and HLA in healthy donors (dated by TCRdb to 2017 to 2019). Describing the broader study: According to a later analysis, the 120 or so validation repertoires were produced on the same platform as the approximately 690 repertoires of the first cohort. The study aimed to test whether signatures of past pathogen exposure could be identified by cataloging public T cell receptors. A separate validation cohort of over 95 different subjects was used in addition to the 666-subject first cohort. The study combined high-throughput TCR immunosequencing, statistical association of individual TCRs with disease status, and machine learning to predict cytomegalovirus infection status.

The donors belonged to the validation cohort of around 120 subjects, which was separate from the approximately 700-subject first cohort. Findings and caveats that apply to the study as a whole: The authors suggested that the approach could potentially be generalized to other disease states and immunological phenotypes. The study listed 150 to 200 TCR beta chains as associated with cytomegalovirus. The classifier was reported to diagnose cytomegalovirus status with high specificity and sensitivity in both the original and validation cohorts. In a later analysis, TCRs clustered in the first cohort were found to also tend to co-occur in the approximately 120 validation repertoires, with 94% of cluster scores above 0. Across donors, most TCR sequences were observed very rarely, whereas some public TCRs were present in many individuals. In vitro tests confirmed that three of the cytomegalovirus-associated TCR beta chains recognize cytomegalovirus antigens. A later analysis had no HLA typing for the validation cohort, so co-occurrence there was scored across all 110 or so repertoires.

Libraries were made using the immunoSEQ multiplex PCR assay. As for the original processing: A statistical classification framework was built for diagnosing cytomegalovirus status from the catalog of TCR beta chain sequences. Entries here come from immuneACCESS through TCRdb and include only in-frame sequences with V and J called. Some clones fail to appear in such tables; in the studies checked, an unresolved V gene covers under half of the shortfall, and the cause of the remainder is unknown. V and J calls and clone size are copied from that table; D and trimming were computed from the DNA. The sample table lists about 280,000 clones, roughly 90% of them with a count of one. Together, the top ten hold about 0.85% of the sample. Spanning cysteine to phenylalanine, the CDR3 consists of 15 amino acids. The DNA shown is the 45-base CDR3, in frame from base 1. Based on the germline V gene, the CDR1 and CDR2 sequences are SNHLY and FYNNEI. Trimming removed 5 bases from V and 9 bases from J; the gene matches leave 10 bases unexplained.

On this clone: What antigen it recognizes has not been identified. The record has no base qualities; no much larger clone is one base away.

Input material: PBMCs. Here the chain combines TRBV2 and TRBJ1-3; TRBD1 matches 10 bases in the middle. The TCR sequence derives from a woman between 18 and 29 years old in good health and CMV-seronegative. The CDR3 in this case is CASSPPRQGASTIYF. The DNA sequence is TGTGCCAGCAGTCCTCCTCGACAGGGGGCGAGCACCATATATTTT.